Each of the 6 T cell receptor beta chains below was sequenced from the same sample in a study of T cell responses to AZD1222 COVID-19 vaccine. Method: immunoSEQ multiplex PCR; TCRdb's copy keeps in-frame clones and lacks some. The sample records around 160,000 clones, around 89% being singletons. The sample was peripheral blood, taken on day 0 of AZD1222 vaccination. The receptors derive from an adult in good health.

The chain carries TRBV4-3 and TRBJ2-7; D remains ambiguous. The CDR3 spans 14 residues. Deletions cut 0 bases from V and 4 bases from J, with 10 bases between. Germline V gene data show CDR1 as LGHNA and CDR2 as YSLEER. The CDR3 region is CASSQEHTLYEQYF. The CDR3 coding sequence is TGCGCCAGCAGCCAAGAACACACTTTGTACGAGCAGTACTTC.

The chain joins TRBV3-1 (or the pseudogene TRBV3-2) to TRBJ1-6, with unresolved D. Per the germline V gene, CDR1 is LGHDT and CDR2 is YNNKEL (reference sequence). V dropped 1 base and J dropped 7 bases, with 11 bases sitting between them. The CDR3 is 15 amino acids. DNA for the CDR3: TGTGCCAGCAGCCAAGTAGCGACAAGCAATTCACCCCTCCACTTT. Translating it yields CASSQVATSNSPLHF.

The chain uses TRBV19 and TRBJ2-7; possible D gene TRBD1, 6 bases. Trimming left V 8 bases short and J 0 bases short, with 14 bases between. This CDR3 region has 14 residues. CDR1 is LNHDA, CDR2 SQIVND, per germline (reference sequence). CDR3 protein: CASASQGSSYEQYF. Written as DNA, the CDR3 is TGTGCCAGTGCGTCACAGGGAAGCTCCTACGAGCAGTACTTC.

This chain joins TRBV14 and TRBJ1-2; 7 nucleotides align to TRBD1. This CDR3 spans 14 amino acids. The ends lost 5 bases at V and 4 bases at J; junction bases unmatched: 7. CDR1 SGHDN and CDR2 FVKESK come from the germline V gene. DNA of the CDR3: TGTGCCAGCAGCAAAACCGGGACAGCCTATGGCTACACCTTC. As protein: CASSKTGTAYGYTF.

This clone was detected once. The chain joins TRBV7-2 to TRBJ2-5; no clear D. CDR3 size: 13 residues. V was clipped by 3 bases and J by 5 bases, with 10 bases between them. Germline CDR1 reads SGHTA; CDR2 reads FQGNSA. CDR3: CASSFSGWETQYF. The DNA of the CDR3 is TGTGCCAGCAGCTTCAGTGGATGGGAGACCCAGTACTTC.

The genes are TRBV30 and TRBJ1-1; D is perhaps TRBD1 (5 bases). V was shortened by 0 bases and J by 1 base, with 6 bases between the two germline ends. Germline V gene sequence: CDR1 GTSNPN, CDR2 SVGIG (reference sequence). The CDR3 runs 13 residues. This CDR3 reads CAWSVGENTEAFF. The CDR3 DNA sequence: TGTGCCTGGAGTGTAGGGGAGAACACTGAAGCTTTCTTT.